The source of this T cell receptor (beta chain) is a study of T cells in Graves' hyperthyroidism and ophthalmopathy. In the ophthalmopathy cohort, Clinical Activity Score was at least 3, NOSPECS grade at least 4, and duration under 3 months. Study-level findings and limits: Ophthalmopathy, as predicted by the model, came a median approximately 5.9 months after the prediction. From stable hyperthyroidism, ophthalmopathy was separated by a 13 V-J model. Most expanded thyroid clonotypes above 0.001 also appeared in blood.

Amplification yielded TCR beta CDR3 regions, with RNA transcripts as the source. First-round RT-PCR of the TCR CDR3 relied on the HTBI primer set. TCRdb reprocessed the multiplex PCR reads via MiXCR and lists one record per CDR3 protein. The top ten hold 15% to 20% of the sample, which has a few hundred thousand distinct CDR3 sequences, roughly 15% seen once. With respect to this clonotype: Its antigen is unknown.

Germline values: CDR1 LGHDT, CDR2 YNNKEL (reference sequence). This CDR3 is built from 17 residues. V lost 3 bases, J lost 4 bases, and 12 bases stayed unmatched. The rearrangement uses TRBV3-1 and TRBJ2-3, with TRBD2 identical over 8 bases. Sequenced input: blood. The sequence derives from a woman between 25 and 40 years old with Graves' ophthalmopathy. The CDR3 is CASSHNFGGAAADTQYF. In DNA form, the CDR3 reads TGTGCCAGCAGCCACAATTTCGGGGGGGCCGCGGCAGATACGCAGTATTTT.